This is a list of T cell receptor beta chains from one sample in a study of blood T cell repertoires in COVID-19. TCRdb keeps only in-frame clones here, not all; method: immunoSEQ multiplex PCR. The repertoire includes approximately 15,000 clones, roughly 82% of them detected once, and about 26% sits in the top ten. The material sequenced was peripheral blood. The receptors here all came from a woman aged 70-85 years with active COVID-19. The CDR3 runs from the conserved cysteine through the conserved F or W. A D gene is named only where the DNA matches it firmly. Expanded clones get a size class; other rows say once, few or many, or leave the size out.

d_call: TRBD1; v_call: TRBV27; j_call: TRBJ1-1; clone_size: NA; cdr3_nt: TGTGCCAGCAGTGCACAGGGGTTGGGCGCTAACGAAGCTTTCTTT; cdr3_aa: CASSAQGLGANEAFF
d_call: NA; v_call: TRBV9; j_call: TRBJ1-2; clone_size: once; cdr3_nt: TGTGCCAGCAGCGTAGAAGTATGGGGGCAAAGTGGCTACACCTTC; cdr3_aa: CASSVEVWGQSGYTF
d_call: NA; v_call: TRBV12-3/TRBV12-4; j_call: TRBJ2-3; clone_size: NA; cdr3_nt: TGTGCCAGCAGTTTGGGGGCTACAGATACGCAGTATTTT; cdr3_aa: CASSLGATDTQYF
d_call: NA; v_call: TRBV27; j_call: TRBJ2-1; clone_size: NA; cdr3_nt: TGTGCCAGCAGTTTATCGTCGTTCTCCTACAATGAGCAGTTCTTC; cdr3_aa: CASSLSSFSYNEQFF
d_call: TRBD2; v_call: TRBV25-1; j_call: TRBJ2-7; clone_size: NA; cdr3_nt: TGTGCCAGCAGTGGAGTAGCGGGAGGGTTCTATTCCAGTTCCGAGCAGTACTTC; cdr3_aa: CASSGVAGGFYSSSEQYF
d_call: NA; v_call: TRBV3-1/TRBV3-2; j_call: TRBJ1-5; clone_size: NA; cdr3_nt: TGTGCCAGCAGCCAAGATCAGAGGGGAGGACAGCCCCAGCATTTT; cdr3_aa: CASSQDQRGGQPQHF
d_call: TRBD1; v_call: TRBV15; j_call: TRBJ2-5; clone_size: few; cdr3_nt: TGTGCCACCAGCGAACAGGGGGCGCCCGGAGAGACCCAGTACTTC; cdr3_aa: CATSEQGAPGETQYF
d_call: NA; v_call: TRBV4-1; j_call: TRBJ2-7; clone_size: few; cdr3_nt: TGCGCCAGCAGCCATCTGGACTTCATTAGGGAGCAGTACTTC; cdr3_aa: CASSHLDFIREQYF
d_call: NA; v_call: TRBV5-1; j_call: TRBJ1-1; clone_size: NA; cdr3_nt: TGCGCCAGCAGCCCGGAGGGACTCGATAGCGGAGCTTTCTTT; cdr3_aa: CASSPEGLDSGAFF
d_call: TRBD1; v_call: TRBV19; j_call: TRBJ1-2; clone_size: NA; cdr3_nt: TGTGCCAGTAGTCACCCAGGGGGCGCTGACTATGGCTACACCTTC; cdr3_aa: CASSHPGGADYGYTF
d_call: TRBD1; v_call: TRBV5-1; j_call: TRBJ2-2; clone_size: NA; cdr3_nt: TGCGCCAGCGAAGTGGGACAGGGGAACACCGGGGAGCTGTTTTTT; cdr3_aa: CASEVGQGNTGELFF
d_call: TRBD2; v_call: TRBV5-1; j_call: TRBJ2-7; clone_size: NA; cdr3_nt: TGCGCCAGCAGCCCACCGCTAGCGGACTCCTACGAGCAGTACTTC; cdr3_aa: CASSPPLADSYEQYF
d_call: NA; v_call: TRBV6-2/TRBV6-3; j_call: TRBJ1-5; clone_size: NA; cdr3_nt: TGTGCCAGCAGTTATCGACTGATAAATCAGCCCCAGCATTTT; cdr3_aa: CASSYRLINQPQHF
d_call: NA; v_call: TRBV3-1/TRBV3-2; j_call: TRBJ2-7; clone_size: NA; cdr3_nt: TGTGCCAGCAGCCAAGGTGTCAGGTACGAGCAGTACTTC; cdr3_aa: CASSQGVRYEQYF
d_call: TRBD1; v_call: TRBV5-4; j_call: TRBJ1-2; clone_size: NA; cdr3_nt: TGTGCCAGCACCGGTGGGGACAGGGGCGAAAGTGGCTACACCTTC; cdr3_aa: CASTGGDRGESGYTF
d_call: NA; v_call: TRBV3-1/TRBV3-2; j_call: TRBJ2-1; clone_size: NA; cdr3_nt: TGTGCCAGCAGCCAAGCAGGGCTAAAGTTCTTC; cdr3_aa: CASSQAGLKFF
d_call: NA; v_call: TRBV3-1/TRBV3-2; j_call: TRBJ1-2; clone_size: NA; cdr3_nt: TGTGCCAGCAGCCAAGAAATCCTTTCGGTTAATGGCTACACCTTC; cdr3_aa: CASSQEILSVNGYTF
d_call: TRBD1; v_call: TRBV10-3; j_call: TRBJ2-2; clone_size: NA; cdr3_nt: TGTGCCAGCCTAACCGGGACAGGGGGGACCGGGGAGCTGTTTTTT; cdr3_aa: CASLTGTGGTGELFF
d_call: TRBD2; v_call: TRBV7-2; j_call: TRBJ2-3; clone_size: once; cdr3_nt: TGTGCCAGCAGCCCTTTCCGACTAGCGGGAGGTAGGGCAGATACGCAGTATTTT; cdr3_aa: CASSPFRLAGGRADTQYF